The T cell receptor (beta chain) described here comes from a study of cytomegalovirus exposure and HLA in healthy donors. Across the study: The 130 or so validation repertoires used the same platform as the 550 to 850 first-cohort repertoires (as reported by a later analysis). General study findings and limits: Cytomegalovirus status was reportedly diagnosed by the classifier with high sensitivity and specificity. According to the study, about 180 TCR beta chains were cytomegalovirus-associated.

The donors were part of the validation cohort of roughly 110 subjects. That cohort was separate from the first cohort, which comprised 666 subjects. Germline CDR1 SNHLY, CDR2 FYNNEI. V lost 2 bases and J 2 bases, leaving 10 bases between the germline ends. The CDR3 covers 15 residues. Clones were read by immunoSEQ multiplex PCR, and TCRdb kept only the in-frame ones, dropping some. The data show more than 250,000 clones, about 90% seen once. This clone appeared a single time. Its antigen is still unknown. The source of this sequence is a woman in her 30s in good health and CMV-seronegative. The genes are TRBV2 and TRBJ1-5; no definite D call. The specimen was PBMCs. The CDR3 sequence is CASSESTLGNQPQHF. Here the CDR3 DNA reads TGTGCCAGCAGTGAATCAACCCTTGGCAATCAGCCCCAGCATTTT.